This TCR beta chain was found in a study of blood T cell repertoires in COVID-19. Overall study: The United States, Italy and Spain were the sources of the acute and convalescent COVID-19 samples. Nucleic acid was either cDNA or gDNA, and it came from T cells, B-cell-depleted T cells, or PBMCs.

Per the authors' pipeline: Reference gene primer amplification gave nucleated cell count estimates. Sequencing was performed with immunoSEQ multiplex PCR; in TCRdb, only in-frame clones are kept and a portion is missing. V and J calls and clone size follow that table, whereas D and trimming were derived from the DNA. This table has more than 85,000 clones, approximately 82% appearing once. Germline lookup yields CDR1 MRHNA and CDR2 SNTAGT. The CDR3 spans 14 residues. V was cut by 2 bases and J by 0 bases, with 2 bases left in between. The TCR sequence derives from a man aged 70-80 years with acute or convalescent COVID-19. The source material was peripheral blood. This chain joins TRBV6-4 and TRBJ2-6; no clear D. CDR3 loop: CASSDLSGANVLTF. As DNA, the CDR3 is TGTGCCAGCAGTGACCTCTCTGGGGCCAACGTCCTGACTTTC.